This paragraph reports one TCR beta chain. This record comes from a study of control samples from healthy donors and cancer patients. Between the trimmed V and J ends, which lost 4 bases and 6 bases, there was a span of 10 bases. CDR3 length: 13 residues. Germline V gene sequence: CDR1 MNHEY, CDR2 SVGEGT. Assay used: immunoSEQ multiplex PCR; TCRdb lists only in-frame clones, some missing. This sample has under 95,000 clones, with about nine tenths found just once. Sequencing input: blood. The rearrangement links TRBV6-2 or TRBV6-3 to TRBJ1-5; D is perhaps TRBD1 (5 bases). The clonotype was recovered from a woman aged 25-40 years in good health. The CDR3 coding sequence is TGTGCCAGCAGTTCACAGGAAAGTCAGCCCCAGCATTTT. This encodes CASSSQESQPQHF.